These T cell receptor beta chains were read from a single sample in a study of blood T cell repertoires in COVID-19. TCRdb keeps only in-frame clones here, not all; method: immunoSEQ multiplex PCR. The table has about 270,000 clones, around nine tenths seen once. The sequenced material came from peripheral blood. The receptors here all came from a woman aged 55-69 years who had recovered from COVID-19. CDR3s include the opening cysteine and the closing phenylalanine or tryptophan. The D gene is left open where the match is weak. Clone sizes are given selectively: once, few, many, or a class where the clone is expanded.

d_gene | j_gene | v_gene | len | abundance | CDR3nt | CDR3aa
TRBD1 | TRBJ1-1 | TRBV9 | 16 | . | TGTGCCAGCAGCACCCTCGACAGGGGGTGGAACACTGAAGCTTTCTTT | CASSTLDRGWNTEAFF
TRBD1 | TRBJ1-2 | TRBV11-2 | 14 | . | TGTGCCAGCAGCCCCCAGGGGACAGCCTATGGCTACACCTTC | CASSPQGTAYGYTF
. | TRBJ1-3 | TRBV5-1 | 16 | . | TGCGCCAGCAGCTTAGCGGGACGGAGCTCTGGAAACACCATATATTTT | CASSLAGRSSGNTIYF
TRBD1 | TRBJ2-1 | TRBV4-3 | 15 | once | TGCGCCAGCAGCTACCGGGACAGGGGGACTGGTGAGCAGTTCTTC | CASSYRDRGTGEQFF
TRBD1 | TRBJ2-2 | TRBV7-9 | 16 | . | TGTGCCAGCAGCTTCCTGGGACAGGGGTACACCGGGGAGCTGTTTTTT | CASSFLGQGYTGELFF
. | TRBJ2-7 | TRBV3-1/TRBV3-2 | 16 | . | TGTGCCAGCAGCCGCGGGCCTCGTGGAACGAACTACGAGCAGTACTTC | CASSRGPRGTNYEQYF
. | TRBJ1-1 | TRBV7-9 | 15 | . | TGTGCCAGCAGCTTGGTCCGGGGATGGCGGACTGAAGCTTTCTTT | CASSLVRGWRTEAFF
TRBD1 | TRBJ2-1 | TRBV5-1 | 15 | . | TGCGCCAGCAGCCTGGACAGGGGGTATTTCGGGGAGCAGTTCTTC | CASSLDRGYFGEQFF
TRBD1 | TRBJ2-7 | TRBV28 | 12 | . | TGTGCCACCTGGACAGGGGCTGTGGAGCAGTACTTC | CATWTGAVEQYF
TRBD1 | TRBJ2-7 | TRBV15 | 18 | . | TGTGCCACCAGCGGGTCGACAGCCCTGGGACAGGGGGTATACGAGCAGTACTTC | CATSGSTALGQGVYEQYF
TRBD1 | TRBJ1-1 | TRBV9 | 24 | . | TGTGCCAGCAGCGTAACACCAATTCCGGGGGGGCCCACAGGGGGCCGGGTGGTGAACACTGAAGCTTTCTTT | CASSVTPIPGGPTGGRVVNTEAFF
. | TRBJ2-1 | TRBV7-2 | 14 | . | TGTGCCAGCAGCCCCCCCCGGTCCTACAATGAGCAGTTCTTC | CASSPPRSYNEQFF
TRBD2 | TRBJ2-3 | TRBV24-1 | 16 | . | TGTGCCACCAGTGGGATGACTAGCGGGGGAGGAGATACGCAGTATTTT | CATSGMTSGGGDTQYF
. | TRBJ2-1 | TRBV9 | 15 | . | TGTGCCAGCAGCGTAGAACAGGGCCCCTACAATGAGCAGTTCTTC | CASSVEQGPYNEQFF
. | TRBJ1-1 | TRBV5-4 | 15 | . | TGTGCCAGCAGCCCCGGGGGGGCTCGGGACACTGAAGCTTTCTTT | CASSPGGARDTEAFF
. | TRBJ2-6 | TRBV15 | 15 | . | TGTGCCACCAGCAGAAGCCTGACAGGGGCCAACGTCCTGACTTTC | CATSRSLTGANVLTF
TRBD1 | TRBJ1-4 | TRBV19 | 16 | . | TGTGCCAGCCGCGAGGAGGGGGCGGTTGTTAATGAAAAACTGTTTTTT | CASREEGAVVNEKLFF
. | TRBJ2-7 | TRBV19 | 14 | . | TGTGCGACTTCTCAGGGTCCTTCCTCCTACGAGCAGTACTTC | CATSQGPSSYEQYF
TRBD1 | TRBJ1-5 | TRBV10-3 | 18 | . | TGTGCCATCAGTGAGTCAAGGGGAGTTACAGGGGGAGGACAGCCCCAGCATTTT | CAISESRGVTGGGQPQHF
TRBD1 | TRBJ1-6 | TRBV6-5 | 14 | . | TGTGCCAGCAGAAGACAGGGGTTACACTCACCCCTCCACTTT | CASRRQGLHSPLHF
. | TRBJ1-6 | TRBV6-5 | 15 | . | TGTGCCAGCACAATACACAACCTCTATAATTCACCCCTCCACTTT | CASTIHNLYNSPLHF
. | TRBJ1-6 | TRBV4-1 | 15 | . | TGCGCCAGCAGCCTAGAGAGCTCCTATAATTCACCCCTCCACTTT | CASSLESSYNSPLHF
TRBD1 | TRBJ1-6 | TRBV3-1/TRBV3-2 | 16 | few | TGTGCCAGCAGCTTTCGGACAGGCCGGGGTAATTCACCCCTCCACTTT | CASSFRTGRGNSPLHF
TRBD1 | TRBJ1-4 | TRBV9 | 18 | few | TGTGCCAGCAGCGTAGGATCGGGACAGGGGGGTGACAATGAAAAACTGTTTTTT | CASSVGSGQGGDNEKLFF
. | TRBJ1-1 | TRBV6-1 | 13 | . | TGTGCCAGCAGAATGGAGGGGAACACTGAAGCTTTCTTT | CASRMEGNTEAFF
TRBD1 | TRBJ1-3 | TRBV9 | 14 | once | TGTGCCAGCAGCGTGGGGGACAGCAGAAACACCATATATTTT | CASSVGDSRNTIYF
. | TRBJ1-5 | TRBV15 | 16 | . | TGTGCCACCAGCAGAGATATATCCAGGAGCAATCAGCCCCAGCATTTT | CATSRDISRSNQPQHF
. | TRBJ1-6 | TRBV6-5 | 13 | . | TGTGCCAGCAGACAACCAGGGAATTCACCCCTCCACTTT | CASRQPGNSPLHF
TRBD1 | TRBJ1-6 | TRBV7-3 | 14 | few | TGTGCCAGCAGCTTCGACAGGGGGCACTCACCCCTCCACTTT | CASSFDRGHSPLHF
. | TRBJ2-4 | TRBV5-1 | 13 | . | TGCGCCAGCAGACAGGGAGAAAAAAACATTCAGTACTTC | CASRQGEKNIQYF
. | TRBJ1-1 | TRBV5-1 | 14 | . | TGCGCCAGCAGCTTGGGGGGCGGAAACACTGAAGCTTTCTTT | CASSLGGGNTEAFF
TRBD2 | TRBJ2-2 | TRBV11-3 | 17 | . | TGTGCCAGCAGCCCACTAGCGGGGGGAGCGAACACCGGGGAGCTGTTTTTT | CASSPLAGGANTGELFF
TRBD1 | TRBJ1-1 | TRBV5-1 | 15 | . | TGCGCCAGCAGCCGGACGGGACAGGGGGACACTGAAGCTTTCTTT | CASSRTGQGDTEAFF
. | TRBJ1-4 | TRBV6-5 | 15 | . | TGTGCCAGCAACAAGATAGGACAGTATAATGAAAAACTGTTTTTT | CASNKIGQYNEKLFF
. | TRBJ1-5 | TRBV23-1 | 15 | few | TGCGCCAGCAGTAAGGAGCTTTATAGCAATCAGCCCCAGCATTTT | CASSKELYSNQPQHF
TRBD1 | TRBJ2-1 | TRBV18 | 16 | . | TGTGCCAGCTCACTTTCCGGGACAGGAGACTACAATGAGCAGTTCTTC | CASSLSGTGDYNEQFF
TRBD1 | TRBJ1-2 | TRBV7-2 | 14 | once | TGTGCCAGCAGCCCTAGACAGGGTAACTATGGCTACACCTTC | CASSPRQGNYGYTF
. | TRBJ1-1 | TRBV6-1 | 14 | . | TGTGCCAGCAGTGAAGGGCACCGTAACACTGAAGCTTTCTTT | CASSEGHRNTEAFF
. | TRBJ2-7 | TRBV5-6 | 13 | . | TGTGCCAGCAGCTTAAGGGGACTCAACGAGCAGTACTTC | CASSLRGLNEQYF
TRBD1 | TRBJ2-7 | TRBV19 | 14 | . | TGTGCCACCAGCCAGGGACAGGGGAGGAACGAGCAGTACTTC | CATSQGQGRNEQYF
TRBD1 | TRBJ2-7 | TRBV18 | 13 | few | TGTGCCAGCTCGGAAGGACAGGGCTACGAGCAGTACTTC | CASSEGQGYEQYF
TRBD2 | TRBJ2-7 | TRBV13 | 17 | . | TGTGCCAGCAGCTTAGTTGGGACTAGCGGGTCTATTTACGAGCAGTACTTC | CASSLVGTSGSIYEQYF
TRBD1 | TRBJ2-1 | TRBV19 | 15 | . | TGTGCCACCTCGCGGTGGACAGGTCCGGGCGATGAGCAGTTCTTC | CATSRWTGPGDEQFF
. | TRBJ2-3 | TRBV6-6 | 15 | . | TGTGCCAGCAGTTACGGGGCTAGGAGCACAGATACGCAGTATTTT | CASSYGARSTDTQYF
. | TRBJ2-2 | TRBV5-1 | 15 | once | TGCGCCAGCAGCTTGGTACAGGGACACACCGGGGAGCTGTTTTTT | CASSLVQGHTGELFF
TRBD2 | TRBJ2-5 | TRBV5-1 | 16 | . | TGCGCCAGCAGCTTGGGACTAGCGGGGGCTCAAGAGACCCAGTACTTC | CASSLGLAGAQETQYF
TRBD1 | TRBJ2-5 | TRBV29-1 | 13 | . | TGCAGCGTTCGTTTAACAGGGGCCGAGACCCAGTACTTC | CSVRLTGAETQYF
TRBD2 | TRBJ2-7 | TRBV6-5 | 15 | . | TGTGCCAGCAGTTACTCTAGCGGGGGATACTACGAGCAGTACTTC | CASSYSSGGYYEQYF
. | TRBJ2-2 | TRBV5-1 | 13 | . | TGCGCCAGCAGCCCCATTCCCACCGGGGAGCTGTTTTTT | CASSPIPTGELFF
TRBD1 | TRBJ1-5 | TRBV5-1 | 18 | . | TGCGCCAGCAGCTTGGTCCCCGGGACAGGGGGCTTCAATCAGCCCCAGCATTTT | CASSLVPGTGGFNQPQHF
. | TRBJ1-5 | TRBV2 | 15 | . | TGTGCCAGCAGTCGATCCCCGGACAGTTATCAGCCCCAGCATTTT | CASSRSPDSYQPQHF
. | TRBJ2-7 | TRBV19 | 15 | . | TGTGCCAGTAGTGGAGACAGGGACTGGTCCTACGAGCAGTACTTC | CASSGDRDWSYEQYF
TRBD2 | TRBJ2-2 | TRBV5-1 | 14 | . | TGCGCCAGCAGCTTGCGGGGGGACACCGGGGAGCTGTTTTTT | CASSLRGDTGELFF
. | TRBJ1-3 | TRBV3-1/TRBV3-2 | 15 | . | TGTGCCAGCAGCCAAGATACAGGGACTGGAAACACCATATATTTT | CASSQDTGTGNTIYF